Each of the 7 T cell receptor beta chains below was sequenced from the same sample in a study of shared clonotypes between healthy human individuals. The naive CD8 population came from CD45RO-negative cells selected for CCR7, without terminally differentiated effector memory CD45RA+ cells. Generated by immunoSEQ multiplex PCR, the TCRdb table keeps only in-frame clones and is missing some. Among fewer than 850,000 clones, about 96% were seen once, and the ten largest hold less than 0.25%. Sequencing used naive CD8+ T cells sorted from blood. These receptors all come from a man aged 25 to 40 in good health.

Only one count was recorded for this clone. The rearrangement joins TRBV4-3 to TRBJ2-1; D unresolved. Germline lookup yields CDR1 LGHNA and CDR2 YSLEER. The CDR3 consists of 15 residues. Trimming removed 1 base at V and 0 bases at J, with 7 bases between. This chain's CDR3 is CASSQVAVSYNEQFF. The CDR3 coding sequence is TGCGCCAGCAGCCAAGTTGCTGTCTCCTACAATGAGCAGTTCTTC.

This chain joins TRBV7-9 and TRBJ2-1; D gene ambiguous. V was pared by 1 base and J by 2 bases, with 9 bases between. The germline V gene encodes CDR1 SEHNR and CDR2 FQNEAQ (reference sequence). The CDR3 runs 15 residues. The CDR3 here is CASSLGATTYNEQFF. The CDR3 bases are TGTGCCAGCAGCTTAGGGGCGACAACCTACAATGAGCAGTTCTTC. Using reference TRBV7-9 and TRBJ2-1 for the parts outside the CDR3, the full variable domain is DTGVSQNPRHKITKRGQNVTFRCDPISEHNRLYWYRQTLGQGPEFLTYFQNEAQLEKSRLLSDRFSAERPKGSFSTLEIQRTEQGDSAMYLCASSLGATTYNEQFFGPGTRLTVL.

CDR3 sequence (DNA): TGTGCCAGCAGCCCCCCAATCAATGAGCAGTTCTTC. This encodes CASSPPINEQFF. The chain combines TRBV7-9 with TRBJ2-1; D call uncertain. CDR1 and CDR2 (germline): SEHNR, FQNEAQ (reference sequence). V was clipped by 5 bases and J by 6 bases, with 8 bases between them. This CDR3 spans 12 amino acids.

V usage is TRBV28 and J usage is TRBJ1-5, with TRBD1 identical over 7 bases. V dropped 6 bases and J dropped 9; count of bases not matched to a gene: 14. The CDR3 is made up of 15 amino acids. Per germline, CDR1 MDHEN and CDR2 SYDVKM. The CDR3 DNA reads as TGTGCCAGCAGGCCCATCCGGACAGGAGGAACGCCCCAGCATTTT. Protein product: CASRPIRTGGTPQHF.

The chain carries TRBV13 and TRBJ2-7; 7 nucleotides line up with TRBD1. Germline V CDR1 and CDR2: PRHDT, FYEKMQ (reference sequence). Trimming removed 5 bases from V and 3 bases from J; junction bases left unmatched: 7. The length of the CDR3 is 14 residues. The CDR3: CASSHTGTDYEQYF. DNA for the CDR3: TGTGCCAGCAGCCACACCGGGACAGACTACGAGCAGTACTTC.

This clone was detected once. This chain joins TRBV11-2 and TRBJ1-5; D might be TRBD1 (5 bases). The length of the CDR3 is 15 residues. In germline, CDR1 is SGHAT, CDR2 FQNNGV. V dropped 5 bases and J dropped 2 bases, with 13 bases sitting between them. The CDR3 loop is CASSAAGGGNQPQHF. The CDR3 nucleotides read TGTGCCAGCAGCGCTGCGGGGGGAGGCAATCAGCCCCAGCATTTT. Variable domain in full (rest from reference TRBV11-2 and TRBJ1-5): EAGVAQSPRYKIIEKRQSVAFWCNPISGHATLYWYQQILGQGPKLLIQFQNNGVVDDSQLPKDRFSAERLKGVDSTLKIQPAKLEDSAVYLCASSAAGGGNQPQHFGDGTRLSIL.

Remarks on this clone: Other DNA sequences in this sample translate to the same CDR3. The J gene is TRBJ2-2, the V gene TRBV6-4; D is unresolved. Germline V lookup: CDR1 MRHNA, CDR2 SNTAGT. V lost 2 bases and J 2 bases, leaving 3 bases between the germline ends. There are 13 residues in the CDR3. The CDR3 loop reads CASSDTNTGELFF. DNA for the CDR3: TGTGCCAGCAGTGACACAAACACCGGGGAGCTGTTTTTT.